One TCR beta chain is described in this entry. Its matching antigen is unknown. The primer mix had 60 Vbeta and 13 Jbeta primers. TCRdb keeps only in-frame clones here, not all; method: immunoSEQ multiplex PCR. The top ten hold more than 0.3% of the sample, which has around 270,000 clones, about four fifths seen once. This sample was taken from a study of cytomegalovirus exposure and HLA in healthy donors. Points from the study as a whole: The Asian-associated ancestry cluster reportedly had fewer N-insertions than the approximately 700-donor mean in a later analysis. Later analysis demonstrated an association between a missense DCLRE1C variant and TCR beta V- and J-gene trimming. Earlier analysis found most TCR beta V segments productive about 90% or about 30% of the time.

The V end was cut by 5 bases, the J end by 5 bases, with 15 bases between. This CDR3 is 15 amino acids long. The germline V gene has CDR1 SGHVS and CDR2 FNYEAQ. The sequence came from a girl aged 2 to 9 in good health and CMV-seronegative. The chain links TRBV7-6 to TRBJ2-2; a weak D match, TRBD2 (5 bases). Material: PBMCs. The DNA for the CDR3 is TGTGCCAGCAGCCCTGATATCCGGAGGACCGGGGAGCTGTTTTTT. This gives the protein CASSPDIRRTGELFF.